This is a list of T cell receptor beta chains from one sample in a study of OX40 agonist ivuxolimab in advanced cancers. Libraries were prepared by immunoSEQ multiplex PCR; TCRdb keeps only in-frame clonotypes and omits some of them. The table has about 50,000 clones, 84% seen once; the top ten hold around an eighth. This specimen consisted of CD4+ or CD8+ T cells sorted from blood, obtained in a trial of the OX40 agonist ivuxolimab. The receptors were gathered from an adult with an advanced solid tumor such as melanoma, head and neck, liver or kidney cancer. The CDR3 runs from the conserved cysteine through the conserved F or W. Fields, in order: D gene, J gene, clone size, V gene, CDR3 protein, CDR3 DNA. A D gene is named only where the DNA matches it firmly. The size of a clone is reported for some rows only, either as once, few or many, or as a class for expanded clones.

>-|TRBJ2-2|-|TRBV5-1
CASSLAQDTGELFF
TGCGCCAGCAGCTTGGCCCAAGACACCGGGGAGCTGTTTTTT
>-|TRBJ1-2|few|TRBV7-8
CASSLGRPRGDYGYTF
TGTGCCAGCAGCTTAGGTCGGCCCCGGGGGGACTATGGCTACACCTTC
>-|TRBJ2-5|once|TRBV11-1
CASSLGARGLRETQYF
TGTGCCAGCAGCTTAGGAGCAAGGGGCCTCCGAGAGACCCAGTACTTC
>-|TRBJ1-5|-|TRBV7-2
CASSLRGGSNQPQHF
TGTGCCAGCAGCTTACGGGGGGGAAGCAATCAGCCCCAGCATTTT
>-|TRBJ1-1|-|TRBV6-5
CASSPSSMNTEAFF
TGTGCCAGCAGTCCTTCCAGCATGAACACTGAAGCTTTCTTT
>-|TRBJ1-4|-|TRBV5-5
CASSFQDIESEKLFF
TGTGCCAGCAGCTTCCAGGACATAGAAAGTGAAAAACTGTTTTTT
>-|TRBJ2-3|once|TRBV10-1
CASSESTGTDTQYF
TGCGCCAGCAGTGAGTCGACGGGCACAGATACGCAGTATTTT
>-|TRBJ2-2|-|TRBV28
CASSQLASNTGELFF
TGTGCCAGCAGCCAACTAGCTTCGAACACCGGGGAGCTGTTTTTT
>TRBD1|TRBJ2-7|-|TRBV27
CASARDSSYEQYF
TGTGCCAGCGCCCGGGACAGCTCCTACGAGCAGTACTTC
>TRBD2|TRBJ2-7|-|TRBV6-5
CAQTGGEGPYEQYF
TGTGCCCAAACGGGAGGGGAGGGCCCCTACGAGCAGTACTTC
>-|TRBJ2-5|-|TRBV15
CATETRGQNAQETQYF
TGTGCCACCGAGACTAGGGGACAGAATGCCCAAGAGACCCAGTACTTC
>-|TRBJ2-7|-|TRBV6-1
CASRLGSQGYEQYF
TGTGCCAGCAGGCTCGGGAGTCAGGGGTACGAGCAGTACTTC
>-|TRBJ2-2|-|TRBV15
CATSRSGRELFF
TGTGCCACCAGCAGGAGTGGTAGGGAGCTGTTTTTT
>TRBD1|TRBJ2-7|-|TRBV4-2
CASSQVWDRAYEQYF
TGTGCCAGCAGCCAAGTTTGGGACAGGGCATACGAGCAGTACTTC
>TRBD2|TRBJ2-3|-|TRBV5-4
CASSLVGSGSSDTQYF
TGTGCCAGCAGCTTGGTCGGTAGCGGGAGTTCAGATACGCAGTATTTT
>-|TRBJ2-1|-|TRBV27
CASSLSRGSSYNEQFF
TGTGCCAGCAGTTTATCGAGGGGGAGCTCCTACAATGAGCAGTTCTTC
>TRBD1|TRBJ2-2|-|TRBV18
CASSPSGTATGELFF
TGTGCCAGCTCACCAAGTGGGACAGCCACCGGGGAGCTGTTTTTT
>TRBD1|TRBJ2-7|-|TRBV7-2
CASSLLDRSLPPEQYF
TGTGCCAGCAGCTTATTGGACAGGAGTCTCCCACCCGAGCAGTACTTC
>-|TRBJ2-1|-|TRBV5-6
CASSRDGNVGNEQFF
TGTGCCAGCAGCCGAGACGGGAACGTAGGAAATGAGCAGTTCTTC
>-|TRBJ1-1|-|TRBV7-6
CASSLSDLGTEAFF
TGTGCCAGCAGCTTAAGCGACTTGGGCACTGAAGCTTTCTTT
>-|TRBJ2-1|-|TRBV6-5
CASSYDLVAANEQFF
TGTGCCAGCAGTTATGATCTCGTGGCGGCCAATGAGCAGTTCTTC
>-|TRBJ2-1|-|TRBV11-2
CASSFRGSGSYNEQFF
TGTGCCAGCAGCTTTCGGGGTAGCGGTTCCTACAATGAGCAGTTCTTC
>-|TRBJ1-1|-|TRBV29-1
CSVDPGGLAFF
TGCAGCGTTGACCCGGGGGGGCTGGCTTTCTTT
>-|TRBJ2-7|-|TRBV2
CARRRGDGLQQYF
TGTGCCAGGCGGCGGGGCGATGGCCTGCAGCAGTACTTC
>TRBD1|TRBJ1-2|-|TRBV28
CASSLQGLYGYTF
TGTGCCAGCAGCCTACAGGGGCTATATGGCTACACCTTC
>TRBD2|TRBJ2-2|-|TRBV19
CASAKQRLAGVTELFF
TGTGCCAGTGCAAAGCAGCGGCTAGCGGGAGTCACGGAGCTGTTTTTT
>-|TRBJ1-1|-|TRBV1
CTSSHGLNTEAFF
TGCACCAGCAGCCACGGACTGAACACTGAAGCTTTCTTT
>-|TRBJ1-1|-|TRBV5-6
CASSLVAGDEAFF
TGTGCCAGCAGCTTGGTTGCAGGGGATGAAGCTTTCTTT
>-|TRBJ2-2|-|TRBV12-1
CASSHGRASGRNTGELFF
TGTGCCAGCAGCCATGGGAGGGCTAGCGGGAGGAACACCGGGGAGCTGTTTTTT
>-|TRBJ2-5|-|TRBV18
CASSPPDGSETQYF
TGTGCCAGCTCACCACCGGACGGATCTGAGACCCAGTACTTC
>TRBD2|TRBJ2-3|-|TRBV5-6
CASSPRPGLAGGPGDTQYF
TGTGCCAGCAGCCCGCGACCGGGACTAGCGGGAGGGCCGGGAGATACGCAGTATTTT
>-|TRBJ2-5|-|TRBV27
CASSRTPRKETQYF
TGTGCCAGCAGCCGGACACCAAGGAAGGAGACCCAGTACTTC
>TRBD1|TRBJ1-2|-|TRBV29-1
CSVGDSPPGYTF
TGCAGCGTTGGGGACAGCCCCCCTGGCTACACCTTC
>TRBD2|TRBJ2-5|-|TRBV28
CASAAGVPAAGTQYF
TGTGCCAGCGCGGCGGGAGTCCCAGCGGCAGGGACCCAGTACTTC